These 16 T cell receptor beta chains came from one sample sequenced in a study of blood T cell repertoires in COVID-19. Using immunoSEQ multiplex PCR, the repertoire was profiled, and TCRdb retains in-frame clones only, with some absent. The sample includes 230,000 or so clones, around 75% seen only once; the top ten take roughly 5%. The specimen was peripheral blood. The source is a human donor in a cohort sampled during active COVID-19.

This clone was seen a single time. The chain has TRBV5-6 and TRBJ2-3, with TRBD2 identical over 15 bases. The CDR3 extends over 18 amino acids. Germline V lookup: CDR1 SGHDT, CDR2 YYEEEE. Trimming removed 4 bases from V and 3 bases from J; junction bases left unmatched: 9. The CDR3 DNA follows: TGTGCCAGCAGCCAGGGACTAGCGGGAGGCCCTCCGACAGATACGCAGTATTTT. Protein product: CASSQGLAGGPPTDTQYF.

This sequence joins TRBV29-1 and TRBJ2-5, with D tentatively TRBD2 (6 bases). The CDR3 has 12 amino acids. The ends were cut back, 4 bases at V and 5 bases at J, with 11 bases in the middle. Germline loops: CDR1 SQVTM, CDR2 ANQGSEA. The CDR3 is CSVVGRGETQYF. The CDR3 DNA is TGCAGCGTTGTCGGGAGAGGGGAGACCCAGTACTTC. The variable domain in full, completed from reference TRBV29-1 and TRBJ2-5, reads SAVISQKPSRDICQRGTSLTIQCQVDSQVTMMFWYRQQPGQSLTLIATANQGSEATYESGFVIDKFPISRPNLTFSTLTVSNMSPEDSSIYLCSVVGRGETQYFGPGTRLLVL.

The V and J genes are TRBV6-5 and TRBJ2-1; TRBD1 matches at 10 bases. This CDR3 has 15 amino acids. The ends lost 2 bases at V and 7 bases at J; junction bases unmatched: 5. Germline loops: CDR1 MNHEY, CDR2 SVGAGI. The CDR3 is CASSYLDRGKNEQFF. The CDR3 DNA reads as TGTGCCAGCAGTTACCTGGACAGGGGGAAGAATGAGCAGTTCTTC.

The chain has TRBV7-8 and TRBJ2-7, with TRBD2 as a possible D gene (5 bases). Germline CDR1 reads SGHVS; CDR2 reads FQNEAQ. Between the trimmed V and J ends, which lost 1 base and 4 bases, there was a span of 17 bases. There are 16 residues in the CDR3. The DNA for the CDR3 is TGTGCCAGCAGCTTAGATCGGTTCAGAGCGGAGTACGAGCAGTACTTC. Encoded protein: CASSLDRFRAEYEQYF.

The V and J genes are TRBV5-5 and TRBJ2-7, with TRBD1 as a possible D gene (5 bases). Looked up from germline, CDR1 is SGHKS and CDR2 is YYEKEE (reference sequence). The CDR3 is made up of 14 amino acids. V shed 0 bases and J shed 2 bases, with 9 bases lying between them. CDR3 in amino acids: CASSLAETAYEQYF. CDR3 bases: TGTGCCAGCAGCTTGGCCGAGACAGCCTACGAGCAGTACTTC.

This clone appeared a single time. The chain recombines TRBV20-1 with TRBJ2-7; unclear D gene. The CDR3 loop spans 11 amino acids. Germline loops: CDR1 DFQATT, CDR2 SNEGSKA (reference sequence). Trimming removed 1 base at V and 4 bases at J, with 5 bases between. The CDR3, as DNA: TGCAGTGCTAGAGCTAGTTACGAGCAGTACTTC. Translation gives CSARASYEQYF.

V and J are TRBV9 and TRBJ2-2; TRBD2 matches 7 bases. The V and J ends lost 1 base and 2 bases, in that order; junction bases with no gene match: 2. The CDR3 covers 15 residues. Germline assignment: CDR1 SGDLS and CDR2 YYNGEE. The CDR3 nucleotides are TGTGCCAGCAGCGTACTAGCGGATAACACCGGGGAGCTGTTTTTT. It encodes CASSVLADNTGELFF.

The V and J genes are TRBV6-2 or TRBV6-3 and TRBJ2-1, with 7 bases fitting TRBD2. This CDR3 has 17 residues. CDR1 is MNHEY and CDR2 is SVGEGT in the germline V gene. Germline trimming cut 2 bases from V and 3 bases from J; bases unmatched to any gene: 10. CDR3: CASSYPPGGSRYNEQFF. The CDR3 DNA reads as TGTGCCAGCAGTTACCCTCCGGGCGGGAGCCGCTACAATGAGCAGTTCTTC.

This clone was picked up a small number of times. The chain has TRBV18 and TRBJ2-2, with a tentative D call TRBD1 (5 bases). Germline V gene data show CDR1 as KGHSH and CDR2 as LQKENI. V was trimmed by 0 bases and J by 6 bases, leaving 11 bases between them. This CDR3 is 15 amino acids long. The CDR3, as DNA: TGTGCCAGCTCACCACCTAACAGGCGTCCCGGGGAGCTGTTTTTT. Translated, it gives CASSPPNRRPGELFF.

This clone was observed a handful of times. The CDR3 here is CASSPRVGYTF. CDR3 sequence (DNA): TGTGCCAGCTCACCCCGGGTGGGCTACACCTTC. The chain joins TRBV18 to TRBJ1-2; D ambiguous. Trimming took off 3 bases at V and 8 bases at J, with 7 bases between the two ends. Germline V lookup: CDR1 KGHSH, CDR2 LQKENI. The CDR3 extends over 11 amino acids.

The V gene is TRBV29-1, the J gene TRBJ2-7, with 9 bases lining up with TRBD2. Trimming at V came to 7 bases and at J to 6 bases, leaving 7 bases not matched to a gene. There are 12 residues in the CDR3. Germline assignment: CDR1 SQVTM and CDR2 ANQGSEA. This CDR3 reads CSGLAGVAEQYF. CDR3 DNA: TGCAGCGGATTAGCGGGAGTGGCCGAGCAGTACTTC.

The CDR3 DNA reads as TGCGCCAGCAGCCAAGAACTAGGATTTATGACCCAGTACTTC. This sequence encodes CASSQELGFMTQYF. The chain uses TRBV4-1 and TRBJ2-5; possible D gene TRBD2, 5 bases. This CDR3 has 14 amino acids. The V gene's germline CDR1 is MGHRA and CDR2 YSYEKL. Trimming left V 0 bases short and J 7 bases short, with 12 bases between.

The chain recombines TRBV18 with TRBJ2-7; a weak D match, TRBD1 (6 bases). The CDR3 consists of 16 residues. Looked up from germline, CDR1 is KGHSH and CDR2 is LQKENI. With 2 bases removed from V and 3 bases from J, the gap between germline ends came to 17 bases. In DNA form, the CDR3 reads TGTGCCAGCTCACCAACTATCCAGGGGCACAGCTACGAGCAGTACTTC. It specifies CASSPTIQGHSYEQYF.

The rearrangement uses TRBV28 and TRBJ1-2; 9 nucleotides align to TRBD1. Unmatched junction bases numbered 6, after V lost 6 bases and J lost 7 bases. This CDR3 has 13 amino acids. Germline-derived CDR1 and CDR2 are MDHEN and SYDVKM. CDR3 in amino acids: CASSRRDRAGYTF. The DNA of the CDR3 is TGTGCCAGCAGCCGGCGGGACAGGGCTGGCTACACCTTC.

The sample holds a few counts of this clone. The same CDR3 can be traced to other DNA sequences in this sample. The chain links TRBV19 to TRBJ1-2; 10 nucleotides match TRBD1. This CDR3 region has 14 residues. CDR1 and CDR2 (germline): LNHDA, SQIVND (reference sequence). Trimming removed 5 bases from V and 5 bases from J; junction bases left unmatched: 5. CDR3 region: CASSPRGQGYGYTF. The CDR3 DNA reads as TGTGCCAGTAGTCCCCGGGGACAGGGGTATGGCTACACCTTC.

This chain connects TRBV7-3 to TRBJ2-3; D might be TRBD2 (6 bases). V lost 5 bases to trimming and J lost 3 bases, with 12 bases between them. Germline assignment: CDR1 SGHTA and CDR2 FQGTGA. The CDR3 runs to 14 residues. CDR3 residues: CASSPGTQTDTQYF. In DNA form, the CDR3 reads TGTGCCAGCAGCCCAGGGACTCAAACAGATACGCAGTATTTT.